The T cell receptor beta chain described here comes from a study of OX40 agonist ivuxolimab in advanced cancers. The overall study: Two patients with cutaneous melanoma and one with hepatocellular carcinoma, three in total, showed partial responses. Whole-study findings and limits: The study found that CD8+ T cells averaged more expanded clones than CD4+.

Sampling of blood occurred at baseline, cycle 4 day 1, and cycle 7 day 1. The CDR3 runs 13 residues. V lost 3 bases, J lost 9 bases, and 15 bases lay in between. Germline assignment: CDR1 SGDLS and CDR2 YYNGEE. Profiling relied on immunoSEQ multiplex PCR, and the TCRdb table lists in-frame clones only, not all of them. The data show 50,000 to 65,000 clones, with 88% seen just once and 0.67% held by the top ten. The table lists this clone with a count of one. The antigen is unknown. The sequence came from an adult with an advanced solid tumor such as melanoma, head and neck, liver or kidney cancer. The starting material was CD4+ or CD8+ T cells sorted from blood, obtained in a trial of the OX40 agonist ivuxolimab. The chain carries TRBV9 and TRBJ2-5; no clear D gene. CDR3 protein: CASSAAAGRAQYF. The DNA for the CDR3 is TGTGCCAGCAGCGCTGCGGCAGGAAGGGCCCAGTACTTC.